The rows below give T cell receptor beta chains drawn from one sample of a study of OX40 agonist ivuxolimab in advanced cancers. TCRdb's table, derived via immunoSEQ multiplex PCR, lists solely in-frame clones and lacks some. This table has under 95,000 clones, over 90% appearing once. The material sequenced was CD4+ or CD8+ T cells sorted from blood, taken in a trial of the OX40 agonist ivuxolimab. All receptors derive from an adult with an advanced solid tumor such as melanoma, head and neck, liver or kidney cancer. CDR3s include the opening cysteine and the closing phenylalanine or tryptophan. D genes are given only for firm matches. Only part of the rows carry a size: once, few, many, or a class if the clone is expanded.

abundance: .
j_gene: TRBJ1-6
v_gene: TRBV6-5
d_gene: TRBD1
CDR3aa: CASRYRGTVNSPLHF
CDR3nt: TGTGCCAGCAGGTACCGGGGGACAGTCAATTCACCCCTCCACTTT

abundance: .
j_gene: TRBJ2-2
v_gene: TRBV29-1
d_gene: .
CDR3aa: CSVELRAGELFF
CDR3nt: TGCAGCGTTGAATTACGCGCCGGGGAGCTGTTTTTT

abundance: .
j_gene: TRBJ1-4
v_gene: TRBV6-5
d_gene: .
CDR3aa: CASSYRGKLFF
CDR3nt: TGTGCCAGCAGTTACAGGGGGAAACTGTTTTTT

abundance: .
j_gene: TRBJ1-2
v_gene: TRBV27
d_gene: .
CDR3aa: CASSQRQGNYGYTF
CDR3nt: TGTGCCAGCTCCCAGCGCCAGGGTAACTATGGCTACACCTTC

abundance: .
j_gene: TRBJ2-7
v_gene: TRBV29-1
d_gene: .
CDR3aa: CSAEDGEQYF
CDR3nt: TGCAGCGCAGAAGACGGCGAGCAGTACTTC

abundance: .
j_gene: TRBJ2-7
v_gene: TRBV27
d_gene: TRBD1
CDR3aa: CASRLGTAAGREQYF
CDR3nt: TGTGCCAGCAGACTCGGGACAGCTGCAGGTCGCGAGCAGTACTTC

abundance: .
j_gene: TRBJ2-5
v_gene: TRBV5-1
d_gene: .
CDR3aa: CASSLTSEGETQYF
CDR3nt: TGCGCCAGCAGCTTGACTAGTGAGGGGGAGACCCAGTACTTC

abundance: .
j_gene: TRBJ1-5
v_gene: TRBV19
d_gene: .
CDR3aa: CASRRQSNSNQPQHF
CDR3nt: TGTGCCAGTAGAAGACAGAGCAATAGCAATCAGCCCCAGCATTTT

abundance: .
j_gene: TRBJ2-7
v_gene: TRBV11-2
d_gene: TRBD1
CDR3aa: CASSERDREFYEQYF
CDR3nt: TGTGCCAGCAGCGAACGGGACAGGGAATTCTACGAGCAGTACTTC

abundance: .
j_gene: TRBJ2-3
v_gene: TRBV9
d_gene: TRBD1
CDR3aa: CASSLGDRPYTDTQYF
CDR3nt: TGTGCCAGCAGCCTCGGGGACAGGCCTTACACAGATACGCAGTATTTT

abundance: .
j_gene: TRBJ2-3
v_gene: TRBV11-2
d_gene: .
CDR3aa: CVEGRGDTQYF
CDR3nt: TGTGTCGAAGGCCGGGGCGATACGCAGTATTTT

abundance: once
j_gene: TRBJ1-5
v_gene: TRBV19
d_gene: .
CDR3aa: CASSIRYQDSNQPQHF
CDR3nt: TGTGCCAGTAGTATTCGCTATCAGGACAGCAATCAGCCCCAGCATTTT

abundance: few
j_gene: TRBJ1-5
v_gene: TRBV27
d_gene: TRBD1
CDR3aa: CASSADRGNQPQHF
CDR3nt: TGTGCCAGCAGTGCTGACAGGGGCAATCAGCCCCAGCATTTT

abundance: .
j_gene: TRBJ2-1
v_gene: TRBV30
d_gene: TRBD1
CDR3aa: CAWSAGTGDEQFF
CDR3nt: TGTGCCTGGAGCGCCGGGACAGGGGACGAGCAGTTCTTC

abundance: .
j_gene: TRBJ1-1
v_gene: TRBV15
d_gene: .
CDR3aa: CATSTRSYGAEAFF
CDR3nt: TGTGCCACCAGCACCAGAAGTTATGGTGCTGAAGCTTTCTTT

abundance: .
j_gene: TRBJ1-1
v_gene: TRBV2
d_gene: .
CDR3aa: CASRGPQAFF
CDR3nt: TGTGCCAGCAGGGGACCCCAAGCTTTCTTT

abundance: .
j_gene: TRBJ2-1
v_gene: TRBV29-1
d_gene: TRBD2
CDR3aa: CSVEGLAGEREQFF
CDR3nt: TGCAGCGTTGAGGGACTAGCGGGAGAACGTGAGCAGTTCTTC

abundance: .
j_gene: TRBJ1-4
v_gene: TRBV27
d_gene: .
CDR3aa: CASSLTTNEKLFF
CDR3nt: TGTGCCAGCAGCCTGACAACTAATGAAAAACTGTTTTTT

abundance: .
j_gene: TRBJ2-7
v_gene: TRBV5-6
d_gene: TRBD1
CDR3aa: CASSPDRGISYEQYF
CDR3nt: TGTGCCAGCAGCCCGGACAGGGGGATCTCCTACGAGCAGTACTTC

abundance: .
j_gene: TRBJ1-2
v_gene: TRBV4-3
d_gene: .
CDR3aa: CASSQGGVYGYTF
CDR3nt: TGCGCCAGCAGCCAAGGAGGGGTTTATGGCTACACCTTC

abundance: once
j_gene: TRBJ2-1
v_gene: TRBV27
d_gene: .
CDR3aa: CASSRDYNEQFF
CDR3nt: TGTGCCAGCAGTCGGGACTACAATGAGCAGTTCTTC

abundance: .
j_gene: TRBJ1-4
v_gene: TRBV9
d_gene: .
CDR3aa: CASSVGSFNEKLFF
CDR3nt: TGTGCCAGCAGCGTAGGTTCCTTCAATGAAAAACTGTTTTTT

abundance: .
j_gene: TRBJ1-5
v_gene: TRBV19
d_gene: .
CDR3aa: CASSIQGVSNQPQHF
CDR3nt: TGTGCCAGTAGTATTCAGGGAGTCAGCAATCAGCCCCAGCATTTT

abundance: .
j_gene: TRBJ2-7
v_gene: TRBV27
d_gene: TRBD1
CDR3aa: CASSLQGEYEQYF
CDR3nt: TGTGCCAGCAGTCTGCAGGGGGAATACGAGCAGTACTTC

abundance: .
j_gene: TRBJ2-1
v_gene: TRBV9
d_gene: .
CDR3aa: CASSARSGVSMNEQFF
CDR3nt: TGTGCCAGCAGCGCCCGATCGGGGGTGTCGATGAATGAGCAGTTCTTC

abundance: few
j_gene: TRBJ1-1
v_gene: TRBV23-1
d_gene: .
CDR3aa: CASSPPGDTEAFF
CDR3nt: TGCGCCAGCAGTCCCCCGGGGGACACTGAAGCTTTCTTT

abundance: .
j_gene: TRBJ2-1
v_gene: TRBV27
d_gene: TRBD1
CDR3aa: CASTMGTGIYNEQFF
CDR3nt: TGTGCCAGCACCATGGGGACAGGGATCTACAATGAGCAGTTCTTC

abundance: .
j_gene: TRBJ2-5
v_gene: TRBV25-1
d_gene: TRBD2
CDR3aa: CASSEASGTQETQYF
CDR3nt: TGTGCCAGCAGTGAGGCTAGCGGGACCCAAGAGACCCAGTACTTC

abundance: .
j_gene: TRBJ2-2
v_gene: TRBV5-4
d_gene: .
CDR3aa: CASSPSPGLRTGELFF
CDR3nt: TGTGCCAGCAGCCCCTCGCCGGGGCTAAGAACCGGGGAGCTGTTTTTT

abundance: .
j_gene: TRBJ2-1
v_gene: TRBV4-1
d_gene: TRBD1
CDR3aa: CASSHPNRDRSYNEQFF
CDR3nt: TGCGCCAGCAGCCACCCTAACCGGGACAGGTCTTACAATGAGCAGTTCTTC

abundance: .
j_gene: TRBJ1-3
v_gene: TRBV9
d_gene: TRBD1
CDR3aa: CASSSQGQRLSGNTIYF
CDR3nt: TGTGCCAGCAGCTCCCAGGGACAGAGACTATCTGGAAACACCATATATTTT

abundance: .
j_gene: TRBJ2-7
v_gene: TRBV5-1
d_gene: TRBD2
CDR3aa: CASSITREGREQYF
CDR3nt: TGCGCCAGCAGCATCACGCGGGAGGGCCGCGAGCAGTACTTC

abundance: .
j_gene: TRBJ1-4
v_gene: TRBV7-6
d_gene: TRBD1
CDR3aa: CASSNNLPGTGGGEKLFF
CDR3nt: TGTGCCAGCAGCAATAATTTGCCCGGGACAGGGGGCGGTGAAAAACTGTTTTTT

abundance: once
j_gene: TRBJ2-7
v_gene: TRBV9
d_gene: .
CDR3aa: CASSEGGLGNEQYF
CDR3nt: TGTGCCAGCAGCGAAGGGGGGTTGGGCAACGAGCAGTACTTC

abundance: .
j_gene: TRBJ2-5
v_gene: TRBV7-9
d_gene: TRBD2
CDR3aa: CASRLGLAGRQETQYF
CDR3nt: TGTGCCAGCAGACTAGGACTAGCGGGAAGACAAGAGACCCAGTACTTC

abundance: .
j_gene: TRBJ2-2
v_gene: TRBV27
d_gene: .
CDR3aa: CASSWANTGELFF
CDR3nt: TGTGCCAGCAGTTGGGCGAACACCGGGGAGCTGTTTTTT

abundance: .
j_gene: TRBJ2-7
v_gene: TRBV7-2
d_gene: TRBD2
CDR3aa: CASSSSRGGQGEQYF
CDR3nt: TGTGCCAGCAGCTCCTCCCGCGGGGGGCAGGGCGAGCAGTACTTC

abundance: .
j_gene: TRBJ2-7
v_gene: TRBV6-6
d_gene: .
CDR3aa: CASRSISGGSLEQYF
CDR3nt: TGTGCCAGCAGAAGCATTTCAGGAGGGAGTTTGGAGCAGTACTTC

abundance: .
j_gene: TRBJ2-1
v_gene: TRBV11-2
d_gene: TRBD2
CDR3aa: CASSLGTSGDNEQFF
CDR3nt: TGTGCCAGCAGCTTGGGGACTAGCGGAGACAATGAGCAGTTCTTC

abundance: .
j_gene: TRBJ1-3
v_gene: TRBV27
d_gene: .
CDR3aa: CASSLSGTGNTIYF
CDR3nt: TGTGCCAGCAGTTTATCAGGGACTGGAAACACCATATATTTT

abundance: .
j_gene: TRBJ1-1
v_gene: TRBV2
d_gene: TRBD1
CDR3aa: CARQGILNTEAFF
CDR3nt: TGTGCCAGACAGGGGATATTGAACACTGAAGCTTTCTTT

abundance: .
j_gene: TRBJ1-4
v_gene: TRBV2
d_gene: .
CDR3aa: CASSDGQNSNEKLFF
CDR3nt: TGTGCCAGCAGTGATGGGCAGAATTCTAATGAAAAACTGTTTTTC

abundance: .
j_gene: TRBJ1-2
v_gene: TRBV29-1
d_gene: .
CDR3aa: CSVEDGLEWAPYGYTF
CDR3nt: TGCAGCGTTGAAGATGGGCTTGAATGGGCCCCCTATGGCTACACCTTC

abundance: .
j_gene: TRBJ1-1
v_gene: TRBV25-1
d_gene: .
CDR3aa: CASSEYGRYGPNTEAFF
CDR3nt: TGTGCCAGCAGTGAATATGGGCGGTATGGCCCGAACACTGAAGCTTTCTTT

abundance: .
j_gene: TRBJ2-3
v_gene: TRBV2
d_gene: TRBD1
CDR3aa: CASSGWDREIDTQYF
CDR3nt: TGTGCCAGCAGTGGTTGGGACAGGGAGATAGATACGCAGTATTTT

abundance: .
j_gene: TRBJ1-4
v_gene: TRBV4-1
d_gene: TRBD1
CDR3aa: CASSQTGATNEKLFF
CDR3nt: TGCGCCAGCAGCCAAACAGGGGCAACTAATGAAAAACTGTTTTTT

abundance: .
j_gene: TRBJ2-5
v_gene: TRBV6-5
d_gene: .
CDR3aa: CASSYRWAGETQYF
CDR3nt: TGTGCCAGCAGTTACCGCTGGGCAGGAGAGACCCAGTACTTC

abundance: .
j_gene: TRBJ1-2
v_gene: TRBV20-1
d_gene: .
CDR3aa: CSANQGGGYTF
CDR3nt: TGCAGTGCTAATCAGGGAGGTGGCTACACCTTC

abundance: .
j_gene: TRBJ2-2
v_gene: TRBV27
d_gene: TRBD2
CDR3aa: CASSLLPSGTGELFF
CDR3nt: TGTGCCAGCAGTTTATTACCTAGCGGGACCGGGGAGCTGTTTTTT

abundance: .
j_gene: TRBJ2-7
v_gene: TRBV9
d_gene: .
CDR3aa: CASSPWGNYEQYF
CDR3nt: TGTGCCAGCAGCCCGTGGGGGAACTACGAGCAGTACTTC

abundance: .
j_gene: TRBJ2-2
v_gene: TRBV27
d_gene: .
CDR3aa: CASSFGPRNTGELFF
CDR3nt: TGTGCCAGCAGTTTCGGGCCCCGGAACACCGGGGAGCTGTTTTTT